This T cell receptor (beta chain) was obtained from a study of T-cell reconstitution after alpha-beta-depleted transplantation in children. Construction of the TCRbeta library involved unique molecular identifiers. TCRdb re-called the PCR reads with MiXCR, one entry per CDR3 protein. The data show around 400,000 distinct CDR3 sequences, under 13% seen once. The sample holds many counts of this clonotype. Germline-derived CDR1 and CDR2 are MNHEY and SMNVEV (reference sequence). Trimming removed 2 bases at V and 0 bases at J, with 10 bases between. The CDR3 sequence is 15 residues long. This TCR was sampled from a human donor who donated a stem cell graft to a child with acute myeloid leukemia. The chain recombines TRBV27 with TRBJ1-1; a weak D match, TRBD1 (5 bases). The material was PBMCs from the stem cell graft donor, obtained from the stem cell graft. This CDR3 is CASSLQGFLNTEAFF. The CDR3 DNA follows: TGTGCCAGCAGTTTACAGGGCTTCTTGAACACTGAAGCTTTCTTT.